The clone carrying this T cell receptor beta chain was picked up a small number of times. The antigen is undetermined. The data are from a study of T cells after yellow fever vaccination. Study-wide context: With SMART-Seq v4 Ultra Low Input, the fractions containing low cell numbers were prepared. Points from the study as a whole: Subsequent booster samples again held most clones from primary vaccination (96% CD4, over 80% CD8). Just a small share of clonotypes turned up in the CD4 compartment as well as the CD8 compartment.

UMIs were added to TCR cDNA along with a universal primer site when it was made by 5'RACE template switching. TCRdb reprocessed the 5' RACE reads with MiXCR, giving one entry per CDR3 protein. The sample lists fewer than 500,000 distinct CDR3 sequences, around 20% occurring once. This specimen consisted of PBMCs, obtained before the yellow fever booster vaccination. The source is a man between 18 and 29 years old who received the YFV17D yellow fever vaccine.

The CDR3 loop is CASSSNPGAGEGQYF. In DNA form, the CDR3 reads TGCGCCAGCAGCTCAAACCCCGGGGCCGGCGAGGGGCAGTACTTC. The rearrangement uses TRBV5-1 and TRBJ2-7; D could derive from TRBD1 or TRBD2 (5 bases each). Germline V CDR1 and CDR2: SGHRS, YFSETQ. The CDR3 is 15 residues long. V lost 3 bases to trimming and J lost 9 bases, with 22 bases between them.